The T cell receptor (beta chain) described here comes from a study of cytomegalovirus exposure and HLA in healthy donors. Background on the study: Within an early data release were approximately 85 million unique TCRs drawn from HLA-typed donors.

The PCR contained 60 Vbeta and 13 Jbeta primers. TCRdb's table, derived via immunoSEQ multiplex PCR, lists solely in-frame clones and lacks some. Of 70,000 to 95,000 clones in the sample, 84% are singletons; the top ten hold about 5.6%. The V gene's germline CDR1 is WSHSY and CDR2 SAAADI. After removal of 7 bases from V and 3 bases from J, the junction contained 6 bases not matched to a gene. The CDR3 length is 13 residues. The chain employs TRBV10-2 and TRBJ2-7, with 7 bases fitting TRBD1. The TCR was taken from a woman aged 18-29 years in good health and CMV-seropositive. Sequenced sample: PBMCs. The CDR3 coding sequence is TGCGCCAGCATAGGGGGCGGGCACTACGAGCAGTACTTC. This gives the protein CASIGGGHYEQYF.